This is a list of T cell receptor beta chains from one sample in a study of cytomegalovirus exposure and HLA in healthy donors. Method: immunoSEQ multiplex PCR; TCRdb's copy keeps in-frame clones and lacks some. Of some 130,000 clones in the sample, 85% to 90% were seen once. The source material was PBMCs. Source of these receptors: a man in his late teens or twenties in good health and CMV-seronegative. Each CDR3 is given with its conserved first and last residue. D genes are given only for firm matches. A row's size may be missing; if present it is once, few, many or a size class.

abundance | j_gene | v_gene | d_gene | CDR3aa | CDR3nt
. | TRBJ2-7 | TRBV5-6 | . | CASSLWGVGSSYEQYF | TGTGCCAGCAGCTTGTGGGGGGTCGGGAGCTCCTACGAGCAGTACTTC
once | TRBJ1-4 | TRBV18 | TRBD1 | CASSPRGDSATNEKLFF | TGTGCCAGCTCACCACGGGGGGACAGTGCAACTAATGAAAAACTGTTTTTT
. | TRBJ2-3 | TRBV18 | . | CASSPTVGSTDTQYF | TGTGCCAGCTCACCAACAGTTGGTAGCACAGATACGCAGTATTTT
. | TRBJ2-2 | TRBV5-4 | TRBD1 | CASSRAGTGFTGELFF | TGTGCCAGCAGCCGCGCCGGGACAGGGTTCACCGGGGAGCTGTTTTTT
. | TRBJ1-1 | TRBV27 | . | CASRVGGGNTEAFF | TGTGCCAGCAGGGTGGGGGGTGGAAACACTGAAGCTTTCTTT
. | TRBJ2-7 | TRBV27 | TRBD2 | CASSFGPSGAYEQYF | TGTGCCAGCAGTTTTGGTCCTAGCGGGGCCTACGAGCAGTACTTC
. | TRBJ2-7 | TRBV27 | TRBD1 | CASSLFGTGYEQYF | TGTGCCAGCAGTTTATTCGGGACAGGCTACGAGCAGTACTTC
once | TRBJ2-7 | TRBV11-3 | . | CASSYLQGSEQYF | TGTGCCAGCAGCTACCTCCAGGGGAGCGAGCAGTACTTC
many | TRBJ2-1 | TRBV6-5 | TRBD1 | CASSYSGTGQFF | TGTGCCAGCAGTTACTCAGGGACAGGTCAGTTCTTC
. | TRBJ1-1 | TRBV9 | TRBD1 | CASSEQGMNTEAFF | TGTGCCAGCAGCGAACAGGGGATGAACACTGAAGCTTTCTTT
. | TRBJ2-7 | TRBV11-2 | . | CASSFLQGSAYEQYF | TGTGCCAGCAGCTTCCTGCAGGGGAGCGCCTACGAGCAGTACTTC
. | TRBJ2-5 | TRBV2 | . | CTSSGEVSQETQYF | TGTACCAGCAGTGGAGAGGTGTCTCAAGAGACCCAGTACTTC
. | TRBJ2-7 | TRBV27 | TRBD2 | CASSPGLAGGRYEQYF | TGTGCCAGCAGTCCGGGACTAGCGGGAGGGAGGTACGAGCAGTACTTC
. | TRBJ2-7 | TRBV10-3 | TRBD1 | CAISSTGSYEQYF | TGTGCCATCAGTTCGACAGGGAGCTACGAGCAGTACTTC
. | TRBJ1-6 | TRBV5-5 | TRBD1 | CASSLGDRDNSPLHF | TGTGCCAGCAGCTTGGGGGACAGGGACAATTCACCCCTCCACTTT
. | TRBJ2-7 | TRBV4-3 | TRBD1 | CASSSMYQGAGEQYF | TGCGCCAGCAGCTCCATGTACCAGGGGGCCGGCGAGCAGTACTTC
few | TRBJ2-7 | TRBV28 | TRBD1 | CASSSTGTGAYEQYF | TGTGCCAGCAGTTCCACCGGGACAGGGGCCTACGAGCAGTACTTC
. | TRBJ2-7 | TRBV15 | . | CATRNPGIYEQYF | TGTGCCACCAGGAACCCAGGGATCTACGAGCAGTACTTC
. | TRBJ2-5 | TRBV23-1 | . | CASSQSPTKRRTQYF | TGCGCCAGCAGTCAATCACCGACCAAGAGGAGGACCCAGTACTTC
. | TRBJ2-7 | TRBV11-2 | TRBD1 | CASSSVGGRASHYEQYF | TGTGCCAGCAGCTCCGTAGGGGGCAGGGCAAGCCACTACGAGCAGTACTTC
. | TRBJ2-1 | TRBV9 | . | CASSETGDSYNEQFF | TGTGCCAGCAGCGAGACGGGAGATTCCTACAATGAGCAGTTCTTC
. | TRBJ1-4 | TRBV6-1 | TRBD1 | CASRRGRVEKLFF | TGTGCCAGCAGGAGGGGGCGCGTTGAAAAACTGTTTTTT
. | TRBJ2-7 | TRBV15 | . | CATSRGGLYEQYF | TGTGCCACCAGCAGAGGAGGGCTCTACGAGCAGTACTTC
once | TRBJ1-5 | TRBV10-3 | TRBD1 | CAISEGTGDQPQHF | TGTGCCATCAGTGAAGGGACAGGGGATCAGCCCCAGCATTTT
. | TRBJ2-4 | TRBV5-1 | TRBD2 | CASSFGGSKNIQYF | TGCGCCAGCAGTTTCGGGGGGTCCAAAAACATTCAGTACTTC
. | TRBJ2-7 | TRBV15 | . | CATSRDTSSYEQYF | TGTGCCACCAGCCGGGACACGAGCTCCTACGAGCAGTACTTC
. | TRBJ1-2 | TRBV2 | . | CASGPPGVRAYTF | TGTGCCAGCGGGCCCCCGGGGGTCAGGGCCTACACCTTC
. | TRBJ2-5 | TRBV28 | TRBD1 | CASRTWVGRGQQETQYF | TGTGCCAGCAGGACTTGGGTAGGCAGGGGGCAGCAAGAGACCCAGTACTTC
. | TRBJ1-1 | TRBV6-6 | TRBD1 | CASNGPGQGYTEAFF | TGTGCCAGCAACGGACCGGGACAGGGGTACACTGAAGCTTTCTTT
once | TRBJ2-7 | TRBV13 | TRBD1 | CASSFGGQGYEQYF | TGTGCCAGCAGCTTCGGGGGACAGGGCTACGAGCAGTACTTC
. | TRBJ2-2 | TRBV27 | TRBD2 | CASSSPSSGSAGELFF | TGTGCCAGCAGTTCTCCTTCTAGCGGGAGTGCCGGGGAGCTGTTTTTT
. | TRBJ1-6 | TRBV6-4 | TRBD1 | CASSDATRGRWTPLHF | TGTGCCAGCAGTGATGCTACCAGGGGGCGCTGGACACCCCTCCACTTT
once | TRBJ2-1 | TRBV15 | . | CATSTLGPKPNEQFF | TGTGCCACCAGCACCCTGGGGCCAAAACCAAATGAGCAGTTCTTC
. | TRBJ1-1 | TRBV5-6 | . | CASSYLRDTEAFF | TGTGCCAGCAGTTACCTCCGGGACACTGAAGCTTTCTTT
few | TRBJ2-7 | TRBV19 | TRBD2 | CASSRREGYEQYF | TGTGCCAGTAGTAGGCGGGAGGGTTACGAGCAGTACTTC
once | TRBJ1-4 | TRBV27 | TRBD1 | CASSSTGGNYEKLFF | TGTGCCAGCAGTTCGACAGGGGGCAATTATGAAAAACTGTTTTTT
. | TRBJ2-3 | TRBV6-5 | . | CASTSRGSSTDTQYF | TGTGCCAGCACCTCCAGGGGCAGTAGCACAGATACGCAGTATTTT
. | TRBJ1-5 | TRBV27 | . | CASSFIAGGDQPQHF | TGTGCCAGCAGTTTCATCGCGGGGGGCGATCAGCCCCAGCATTTT